The next 28 T cell receptor beta chains were all read from a single sample in a study of Ad26.COV2.S vaccination and SARS-CoV-2 variants. Clones were sequenced by immunoSEQ multiplex PCR, and TCRdb holds only the in-frame ones, with some missing. The sample holds roughly 700,000 clones, 70% to 90% seen once. Indicated treatment: some 20 received Ad26.COV2.S at low or high dose, single or two shots; a few received placebo; per-sample allocation not given. Sampling took place 63 days after the first vaccine or placebo injection. Sequences were derived from peripheral blood, sampled in a trial of Ad26.COV2.S vaccine versus placebo. These receptors were taken from a person between 18 and 59 years old who received the Ad26.COV2.S COVID-19 vaccine or a placebo.

This clone was observed a single time. The chain recombines TRBV19 with TRBJ2-3; TRBD1 aligns across 8 bases. Germline V CDR1 and CDR2: LNHDA, SQIVND (reference sequence). This CDR3 contains 17 residues. With V trimmed by 6 bases and J by 5 bases, 16 bases remained unmatched. The CDR3 DNA reads TGTGCCAGTAGACCGTCGGGACAGGCCCGTGGTGGAGATACGCAGTATTTT. Protein product: CASRPSGQARGGDTQYF.

The rearrangement links TRBV7-9 to TRBJ2-5; maybe TRBD1 (6 bases). V lost 4 bases, J lost 5 bases, and 11 bases lay in between. This CDR3 region has 13 residues. Germline V lookup: CDR1 SEHNR, CDR2 FQNEAQ (reference sequence). CDR3 DNA sequence: TGTGCCAGCAGCTCCTACCAGGGGGAGACCCAGTACTTC. Translating it yields CASSSYQGETQYF.

The chain carries TRBV3-1 (or the pseudogene TRBV3-2) and TRBJ2-3, with 8 bases lining up with TRBD2. Germline CDR1 and CDR2: LGHDT and YNNKEL (reference sequence). J lost 2 bases, V lost 1 base, and 5 bases had no gene match. The CDR3 consists of 16 residues. In DNA, the CDR3 is TGTGCCAGCAGCCAAGCGGGAGCGGGGGACACAGATACGCAGTATTTT. This sequence encodes CASSQAGAGDTDTQYF.

In this sample, this clone turned up a few times. The chain joins TRBV7-9 to TRBJ1-2; 7 bases fit TRBD1. Trimming removed 5 bases from V and 6 bases from J; junction bases left unmatched: 3. Germline V gene data show CDR1 as SEHNR and CDR2 as FQNEAQ (reference sequence). The CDR3 runs to 12 residues. CDR3 nucleotides: TGTGCCAGCAGCCGGGGACAGAATGGCTACACCTTC. Translated: CASSRGQNGYTF.

The V and J genes are TRBV27 and TRBJ1-5; 9 positions agree with TRBD1. J gave up 7 bases and V 4 bases, and 5 bases lay outside the gene matches. This CDR3 region has 14 residues. In germline, CDR1 is MNHEY, CDR2 SMNVEV (reference sequence). Here the CDR3 reads CASSWGQGGQPQHF. The DNA of the CDR3 is TGTGCCAGCAGTTGGGGACAGGGAGGACAGCCCCAGCATTTT.

This chain joins TRBV9 and TRBJ2-1; 10 nucleotides align to TRBD2. The CDR3 runs to 15 residues. In germline, CDR1 is SGDLS, CDR2 YYNGEE. The V gene end was trimmed by 1 base and the J gene end by 9 bases; junction bases not matched to a gene: 7. The CDR3 DNA sequence: TGTGCCAGCAGCGTATTAAGCGGGGGGGCCGGTGAGCAGTTCTTC. Amino acids: CASSVLSGGAGEQFF.

The chain employs TRBV30 and TRBJ2-5, with D perhaps matching TRBD2 (7 bases). Deletions cut 2 bases from V and 3 bases from J, with 13 bases between. The CDR3 covers 14 residues. Germline CDR1 reads GTSNPN; CDR2 reads SVGIG (reference sequence). For the CDR3, the DNA is TGTGCCTGGAGTAAAGGGGGGGGCAAAGAGACCCAGTACTTC. Amino acid sequence: CAWSKGGGKETQYF.

This clone was seen just once. V is TRBV6-1 and J is TRBJ1-5, with D perhaps TRBD1 (5 bases). The germline V and J ends were trimmed by 2 bases and 0 bases, with 11 bases remaining between them. In germline, CDR1 is MNHNS, CDR2 SASEGT. The CDR3 extends over 16 amino acids. Here the CDR3 reads CASSEQGDYSNQPQHF. DNA for the CDR3: TGTGCCAGCAGTGAACAGGGCGATTATAGCAATCAGCCCCAGCATTTT.

The V gene is TRBV9, the J gene TRBJ2-7, with 7 positions matching TRBD1. In germline, CDR1 is SGDLS, CDR2 YYNGEE. CDR3 length: 14 residues. J lost 2 bases, V lost 4 bases, and 6 bases had no gene match. The CDR3 bases are TGTGCCAGCAGCAATGACAGGGCGACCTACGAGCAGTACTTC. Translating it yields CASSNDRATYEQYF.

The chain carries TRBV24-1 and TRBJ2-1, with 16 bases lining up with TRBD2. Germline V gene data show CDR1 as KGHDR and CDR2 as SFDVKD. The junction had 8 bases not matched to a gene; V was cut back by 9 bases and J by 7 bases. The CDR3 consists of 16 residues. The CDR3 is CATSGGLAGGWNEQFF. DNA for the CDR3: TGTGCCACCTCCGGGGGACTAGCGGGAGGGTGGAATGAGCAGTTCTTC.

The rearrangement uses TRBV6-5 and TRBJ2-7; D is unclear. Germline V gene lookup returns CDR1 MNHEY and CDR2 SVGAGI. CDR3 size: 12 residues. The V end lost 2 bases, the J end lost 1 base, and 3 bases lay between the germline ends. In nucleotides, the CDR3 is TGTGCCAGCAGTTACCAATCCTACGAGCAGTACTTC. As protein: CASSYQSYEQYF.

Only a few counts were recorded for this clone. This sequence joins TRBV7-9 and TRBJ1-3; D may be TRBD1 (6 bases). The CDR3 totals 14 residues. Germline CDR1 and CDR2: SEHNR and FQNEAQ (reference sequence). V lost 6 bases and J lost 2, with 11 bases in between. Here the CDR3 reads CASRNAGAGNTIYF. CDR3 sequence (DNA): TGTGCCAGCAGGAACGCAGGGGCTGGAAACACCATATATTTT.

The gene calls are TRBV7-9 and TRBJ2-1; D gene ambiguous. The V gene lost 5 bases and the J gene lost 10 bases, with 3 bases spanning the gap. Germline lookup yields CDR1 SEHNR and CDR2 FQNEAQ (reference sequence). The CDR3 extends over 9 amino acids. The CDR3 here is CASSTEQFF. The CDR3, as DNA: TGTGCCAGCAGCACGGAGCAGTTCTTC. Using reference TRBV7-9 and TRBJ2-1 for the parts outside the CDR3, the full variable domain is DTGVSQNPRHKITKRGQNVTFRCDPISEHNRLYWYRQTLGQGPEFLTYFQNEAQLEKSRLLSDRFSAERPKGSFSTLEIQRTEQGDSAMYLCASSTEQFFGPGTRLTVL.

V gene TRBV4-1 combines with J gene TRBJ1-3; 9 nucleotides align to TRBD1. This CDR3 is built from 15 residues. Germline V gives CDR1 MGHRA, CDR2 YSYEKL. V shed 4 bases, J shed 3 bases, and the junction held 4 bases outside the gene matches. The CDR3 sequence is CASSPQGQGGNTIYF. The DNA for the CDR3 is TGCGCCAGCAGCCCCCAGGGACAGGGTGGAAACACCATATATTTT.

V gene TRBV19 combines with J gene TRBJ1-2, with TRBD1 as a possible D gene (5 bases). The CDR3 totals 16 residues. CDR1 is LNHDA and CDR2 is SQIVND in the germline V gene (reference sequence). V was clipped by 3 bases and J by 3 bases, with 17 bases between them. CDR3 in amino acids: CASSMIGQGPHYGYTF. The DNA for the CDR3 is TGTGCCAGTAGTATGATCGGGCAGGGCCCCCACTATGGCTACACCTTC.

This clone was detected a few times. The genes are TRBV5-1 and TRBJ2-7; D not resolved. The CDR3 totals 14 residues. Germline V gives CDR1 SGHRS, CDR2 YFSETQ. Trimming took off 0 bases at V and 0 bases at J, with 7 bases between the two ends. The CDR3 loop reads CASSLEYVSYEQYF. The CDR3 coding sequence is TGCGCCAGCAGCTTGGAGTACGTCTCCTACGAGCAGTACTTC.

This sequence joins TRBV30 and TRBJ1-6; tentative D call: TRBD1 (5 bases). The germline V and J ends were trimmed by 4 bases and 7 bases, with 14 bases remaining between them. This CDR3 has 14 residues. CDR1 is GTSNPN, CDR2 SVGIG, per germline (reference sequence). CDR3 nucleotide sequence: TGTGCCTGGAACGCCGGGACGGGAAATTCACCCCTCCACTTT. Protein product: CAWNAGTGNSPLHF.

In this sample, this clone turned up once. The chain links TRBV7-2 to TRBJ2-7; D remains ambiguous. Germline CDR1 is SGHTA and CDR2 is FQGNSA. This CDR3 contains 15 residues. V was cut by 5 bases and J by 7 bases, with 21 bases left in between. The CDR3 protein is CASSPDPWRSVEQYF. The DNA for the CDR3 is TGTGCCAGCAGCCCAGATCCCTGGCGGTCCGTGGAGCAGTACTTC.

The rearrangement joins TRBV7-9 to TRBJ1-4; perhaps TRBD1 as D (5 bases). This CDR3 has 18 amino acids. The germline CDR1 and CDR2 sequences are SEHNR and FQNEAQ (reference sequence). V dropped 5 bases and J dropped 0 bases, with 19 bases sitting between them. CDR3 protein: CASSPPGLNRATNEKLFF. The CDR3 region has the DNA TGTGCCAGCAGCCCTCCGGGACTGAATCGTGCAACTAATGAAAAACTGTTTTTT.

The chain combines TRBV20-1 with TRBJ2-1; D is uncertain. Germline V gene lookup returns CDR1 DFQATT and CDR2 SNEGSKA (reference sequence). V gave up 3 bases and J gave up 8 bases, with 11 bases separating them. CDR3 length: 12 residues. Here the CDR3 reads CSASAAPYEQFF. The DNA of the CDR3 is TGCAGTGCTAGTGCAGCTCCATATGAGCAGTTCTTC.

The V and J genes are TRBV30 and TRBJ1-2; D gene uncertain. This CDR3 contains 13 residues. Trimming stripped 4 bases from V and 7 bases from J, with 16 bases between. Looked up from germline, CDR1 is GTSNPN and CDR2 is SVGIG (reference sequence). CDR3 sequence (DNA): TGTGCCTGGATGTCCTCCTTTTCAGGTGGCTACACCTTC. Amino acid sequence: CAWMSSFSGGYTF.

V usage is TRBV27 and J usage is TRBJ1-6; 9 bases map to TRBD1. The CDR3 runs to 16 residues. CDR1 is MNHEY and CDR2 is SMNVEV in the germline V gene (reference sequence). V was clipped by 0 bases and J by 7 bases; unmatched bases: 4. CDR3 sequence reads: CASSLSPTGGNSPLHF. The CDR3 DNA sequence: TGTGCCAGCAGTTTATCTCCGACAGGGGGAAATTCACCCCTCCACTTT.

This rearrangement joins TRBV10-2 to TRBJ1-5; no definite D call. This CDR3 comprises 15 residues. V dropped 2 bases and J dropped 6 bases, with 14 bases sitting between them. Germline-derived CDR1 and CDR2 are WSHSY and SAAADI. The CDR3 loop is CASSELGFAGQPQHF. The CDR3 nucleotides read TGCGCCAGCAGTGAGCTTGGGTTCGCAGGTCAGCCCCAGCATTTT.

V usage is TRBV20-1 and J usage is TRBJ1-1, with no clear D. The germline gives CDR1 DFQATT, CDR2 SNEGSKA (reference sequence). V was cut by 6 bases and J by 3 bases, with 5 bases left in between. The length of the CDR3 is 10 residues. The CDR3 nucleotides read TGCAGTGCGCCTCACACTGAAGCTTTCTTT. It codes for CSAPHTEAFF.

The CDR3 spells CASSPGQGNTEAFF. The CDR3 region has the DNA TGTGCCAGCAGCCCTGGACAGGGGAACACTGAAGCTTTCTTT. The rearrangement uses TRBV7-9 and TRBJ1-1, with TRBD1 matching 8 bases. Germline V gene lookup returns CDR1 SEHNR and CDR2 FQNEAQ (reference sequence). This CDR3 has 14 amino acids. V lost 5 bases and J lost 1; bases outside the gene matches: 3.

This rearrangement joins TRBV5-4 to TRBJ2-5; TRBD1 matches 9 bases. The CDR3 is made up of 16 amino acids. Germline V gene data show CDR1 as SGHNT and CDR2 as YYREEE (reference sequence). The trim removed 4 bases at V and 5 bases at J, leaving 12 bases unmatched. The CDR3: CASSPPRTGVRETQYF. The CDR3 DNA reads TGTGCCAGCAGCCCGCCAAGGACAGGGGTGCGCGAGACCCAGTACTTC.

The chain combines TRBV30 with TRBJ2-3; TRBD1 aligns across 7 bases. CDR1 GTSNPN and CDR2 SVGIG come from the germline V gene (reference sequence). The CDR3 has 15 amino acids. After removal of 1 base from V and 1 base from J, the junction contained 5 bases not matched to a gene. The CDR3 DNA reads as TGTGCCTGGAGTGGGGGACAGCCTGGCACAGATACGCAGTATTTT. Translating it yields CAWSGGQPGTDTQYF.

V and J are TRBV6-5 and TRBJ2-7, with D possibly TRBD1 on 6 matching bases. V was clipped by 6 bases and J by 7 bases, with 13 bases between them. The CDR3 spans 12 residues. CDR1 and CDR2 (germline): MNHEY, SVGAGI. The CDR3 sequence is CASRRTVFEQYF. The CDR3, as DNA: TGTGCCAGCAGGCGGACAGTTTTTGAGCAGTACTTC.